A single sample is the source of the 19 T cell receptor beta chains below, sequenced in a study of regulatory T cells in long-lasting Graves disease. Specified time point: newly diagnosed GD, antithyroid drugs for less than 3 months. Researchers made the TCR library from RNA that was extracted from PBMCs. Arm-PCR of CDR3 regions and iRepertoire HTBI primers were used to build TCR beta libraries. One entry per CDR3 protein, called by TCRdb with MiXCR from the multiplex PCR reads. This sample has a few hundred thousand distinct CDR3 sequences, with 16% found just once. The same sample was also studied in work on T cells in Graves' hyperthyroidism and ophthalmopathy.

The material sequenced was peripheral blood mononuclear cells (PBMCs), taken at new diagnosis, from a patient treated with antithyroid drugs. These receptors were taken from a man aged 35 to 55 with Graves disease.

V is TRBV7-6 and J is TRBJ2-7; tentatively, D is TRBD2 (5 bases). Between the trimmed V and J ends, which lost 5 bases and 2 bases, there was a span of 13 bases. The germline V gene has CDR1 SGHVS and CDR2 FNYEAQ. The CDR3 extends over 14 amino acids. CDR3 amino acids: CASSPGFTTYEQYF. As DNA, the CDR3 is TGTGCCAGCAGCCCGGGATTTACGACCTACGAGCAGTACTTC.

This clonotype was counted at least ten times. The V and J genes are TRBV30 and TRBJ2-5; TRBD1 aligns across 7 bases. This CDR3 has 13 amino acids. The V segment lost 4 bases and the J segment 1 base; nucleotides outside the gene matches: 3. Germline CDR1 reads GTSNPN; CDR2 reads SVGIG (reference sequence). CDR3 DNA: TGTGCCTGGACCAGGGACAGCCAAGAGACCCAGTACTTC. It translates to CAWTRDSQETQYF.

This rearrangement joins TRBV30 to TRBJ2-2; no clear D. The CDR3 consists of 16 residues. The germline gives CDR1 GTSNPN, CDR2 SVGIG (reference sequence). Deletions cut 0 bases from V and 6 bases from J, with 17 bases between. DNA of the CDR3: TGTGCCTGGAGTGTAATCCACGCAGGATTTCCCGGGGAGCTGTTTTTT. It is translated as CAWSVIHAGFPGELFF.

V and J are TRBV24-1 and TRBJ2-2; D is uncertain. Per germline, CDR1 KGHDR and CDR2 SFDVKD. Trimming removed 5 bases from V and 7 bases from J, with 7 bases in between. The CDR3 contains 12 residues. DNA of the CDR3: TGTGCCACCAGTGCAACCATCGGGGAGCTGTTTTTT. The encoded protein is CATSATIGELFF.

At least ten counts were recorded for this clonotype. The rearrangement uses TRBV7-9 and TRBJ2-5, with 9 bases lining up with TRBD1. J was trimmed by 2 bases and V by 4 bases; bases with no gene match: 5. From germline, CDR1 is SEHNR and CDR2 FQNEAQ (reference sequence). The CDR3 runs 15 residues. CDR3 sequence reads: CASSSGTGMQETQYF. In DNA form, the CDR3 reads TGTGCCAGCAGCTCCGGGACAGGGATGCAAGAGACCCAGTACTTC. The full variable domain, completed using reference TRBV7-9 and TRBJ2-5, is DTGVSQNPRHKITKRGQNVTFRCDPISEHNRLYWYRQTLGQGPEFLTYFQNEAQLEKSRLLSDRFSAERPKGSFSTLEIQRTEQGDSAMYLCASSSGTGMQETQYFGPGTRLLVL.

The chain combines TRBV7-2 with TRBJ1-3; tentative D call: TRBD1 (6 bases). From germline, CDR1 is SGHTA and CDR2 FQGNSA. V gave up 5 bases and J gave up 0 bases, with 11 bases separating them. This CDR3 contains 15 residues. The CDR3, as DNA: TGTGCCAGCAGCCCCGACAGGACCTCTGGAAACACCATATATTTT. This codes for CASSPDRTSGNTIYF.

The CDR3 nucleotides are TGTGCTAGTGGTCTGCGGGAGGCCTCGCGGGACACCGGGGAGCTGTTTTTT. As protein: CASGLREASRDTGELFF. The chain recombines TRBV12-5 with TRBJ2-2; 8 bases fit TRBD2. This CDR3 is built from 17 residues. V was pared by 5 bases and J by 3 bases, with 11 bases of the junction left unmatched. CDR1 and CDR2 from the germline V gene are LGHNT and FRNRAP.

This clonotype was counted many times. The chain has TRBV27 and TRBJ2-5; TRBD2 aligns across 12 bases. V trimming: 6 bases; J trimming: 3 bases; junction bases outside the gene matches: 11. This CDR3 region has 17 residues. Germline CDR1 MNHEY, CDR2 SMNVEV (reference sequence). The CDR3 loop reads CASSPIVLAGGKETQYF. CDR3 nucleotide sequence: TGTGCCAGCAGCCCTATAGTTCTAGCGGGGGGGAAAGAGACCCAGTACTTC.

The table lists this clonotype with a few counts. The CDR3 DNA reads as TGCAGTGCTAGAAGTATGCGAGGGACCTACGAGCAGTACTTC. It encodes CSARSMRGTYEQYF. The chain combines TRBV20-1 with TRBJ2-7; a possible D gene is TRBD2 (5 bases). The CDR3 loop spans 14 amino acids. CDR1 and CDR2 from the germline V gene are DFQATT and SNEGSKA (reference sequence). V was trimmed by 2 bases and J by 2 bases, leaving 13 bases between them.

This clonotype was observed many times. The chain uses TRBV20-1 and TRBJ2-3; either TRBD1 or TRBD2 may fit D (6 bases each). Deletions cut 6 bases from V and 0 bases from J, with 22 bases between. CDR1 is DFQATT, CDR2 SNEGSKA, per germline (reference sequence). The CDR3 sequence is 17 residues long. The CDR3 sequence is CSAASRRGASSTDTQYF. The DNA for the CDR3 is TGCAGTGCCGCGTCCCGTAGGGGGGCCTCTAGCACAGATACGCAGTATTTT.

The chain couples TRBV5-1 to TRBJ2-7; D is unresolved. Germline V gene sequence: CDR1 SGHRS, CDR2 YFSETQ. With 1 base removed from V and 5 bases from J, the gap between germline ends came to 4 bases. The CDR3 is 11 amino acids. The CDR3 DNA is TGCGCCAGCAGCTTGAAAGACGAGCAGTACTTC. Translated, it gives CASSLKDEQYF. The variable domain in full, completed from reference TRBV5-1 and TRBJ2-7, reads KAGVTQTPRYLIKTRGQQVTLSCSPISGHRSVSWYQQTPGQGLQFLFEYFSETQRNKGNFPGRFSGRQFSNSRSEMNVSTLELGDSALYLCASSLKDEQYFGPGTRLTVT.

This clonotype has ten or more counts. The chain joins TRBV20-1 to TRBJ2-7, with TRBD2 matching 7 bases. Trimming cost V 6 bases and J 3 bases; bases outside gene matches: 8. There are 13 residues in the CDR3. The germline CDR1 and CDR2 sequences are DFQATT and SNEGSKA (reference sequence). CDR3 in amino acids: CSASTGLIYEQYF. As DNA, the CDR3 is TGCAGTGCCTCAACGGGACTAATCTACGAGCAGTACTTC.

A word on this clonotype: A read error is possible here, since a much larger clone lies one base away. The V call is TRBV7-3, the J call TRBJ2-7, with TRBD1 identical over 10 bases. V lost 4 bases, J lost 0 bases, and 6 bases stayed unmatched. The CDR3 has 16 residues. Germline V gives CDR1 SGHTA, CDR2 FQGTGA. CDR3 loop: CASSSGQGPYSYEQYF. Here the CDR3 DNA reads TGTGCCAGCAGCTCGGGACAGGGGCCCTACTCCTACGAGCAGTACTTC.

This clonotype was counted at least ten times. The chain joins TRBV20-1 to TRBJ2-4, with 7 positions matching TRBD1. Losses at the gene ends were 5 bases for V and 4 bases for J; bases not matched to a gene: 8. In germline, CDR1 is DFQATT, CDR2 SNEGSKA (reference sequence). This CDR3 contains 14 residues. CDR3 DNA sequence: TGCAGTGCTTCCCGCCCGGGACAGAAAAACATTCAGTACTTC. Protein product: CSASRPGQKNIQYF.

The table lists this clonotype with a few counts. The gene calls are TRBV3-1 and TRBJ2-2; 11 nucleotides align to TRBD1. Trimming removed 2 bases from V and 4 bases from J; junction bases left unmatched: 6. The CDR3 is 17 residues long. Germline CDR1 and CDR2: LGHDT and YNNKEL (reference sequence). The CDR3: CASSQLGTGGGTGELFF. CDR3 nucleotides: TGTGCCAGCAGCCAATTAGGGACAGGGGGTGGCACCGGGGAGCTGTTTTTT.

V is TRBV7-7 and J is TRBJ2-2; D may correspond to TRBD1 or TRBD2 (5 bases each). Germline loops: CDR1 SSHAT, CDR2 FNYEAQ (reference sequence). There are 14 residues in the CDR3. The V and J ends lost 1 base and 8 bases respectively, with 11 bases between them. CDR3 loop: CASSLGNGAGELFF. The CDR3 coding sequence is TGTGCCAGCAGCTTAGGAAACGGGGCAGGGGAGCTGTTTTTT.

This clonotype was found many times. The chain couples TRBV2 to TRBJ1-5; a weak D match, TRBD1 (5 bases). CDR1 and CDR2 from the germline V gene are SNHLY and FYNNEI. V lost 6 bases, J lost 0 bases, and 12 bases lay in between. The CDR3 loop spans 15 amino acids. CDR3 sequence reads: CASRAGIYSNQPQHF. CDR3 bases: TGTGCCAGCAGAGCAGGGATATATAGCAATCAGCCCCAGCATTTT.

Points on this clonotype: This clone may be a read error of a much larger clone one base away. The CDR3 does not end in the conserved phenylalanine or tryptophan, so this is likely a read error. CDR3 DNA sequence: TGTGCCTGGACAGGGACAGGGGGCGCGAGCTATGGCTACACCATC. Protein sequence: CAWTGTGGASYGYTI. The rearrangement uses TRBV30 and TRBJ1-2; TRBD1 matches at 12 bases. V lost 4 bases and J lost 4; bases outside the gene matches: 7. CDR3 size: 15 residues. Germline V gene sequence: CDR1 GTSNPN, CDR2 SVGIG (reference sequence).

This clonotype was detected ten times or more. J is TRBJ1-6 and V is TRBV2; D might be TRBD1 (6 bases). The CDR3 extends over 15 amino acids. Germline V lookup: CDR1 SNHLY, CDR2 FYNNEI. The germline V and J ends were trimmed by 4 bases and 13 bases, with 20 bases remaining between them. The CDR3 nucleotides are TGTGCCAGCAGTGTAGGTGGCAGGGGTCGTGCTCCCCTCCACTTT. Translation: CASSVGGRGRAPLHF.